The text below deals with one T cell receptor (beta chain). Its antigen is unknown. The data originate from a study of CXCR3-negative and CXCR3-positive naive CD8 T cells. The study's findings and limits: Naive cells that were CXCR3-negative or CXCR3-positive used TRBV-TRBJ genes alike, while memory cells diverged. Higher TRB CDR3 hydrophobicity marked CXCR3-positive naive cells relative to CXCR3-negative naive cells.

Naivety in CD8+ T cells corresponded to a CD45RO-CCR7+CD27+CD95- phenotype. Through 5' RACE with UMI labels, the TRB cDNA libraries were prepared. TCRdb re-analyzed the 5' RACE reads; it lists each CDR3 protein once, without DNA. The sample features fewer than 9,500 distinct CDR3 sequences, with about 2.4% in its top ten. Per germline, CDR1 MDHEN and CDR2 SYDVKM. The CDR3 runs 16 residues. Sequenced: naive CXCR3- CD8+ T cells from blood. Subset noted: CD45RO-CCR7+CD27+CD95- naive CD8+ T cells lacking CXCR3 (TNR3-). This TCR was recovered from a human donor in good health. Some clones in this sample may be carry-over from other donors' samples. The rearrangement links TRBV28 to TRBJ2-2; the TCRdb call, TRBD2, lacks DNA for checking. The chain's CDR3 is CASSSIAGGLNGELFF.